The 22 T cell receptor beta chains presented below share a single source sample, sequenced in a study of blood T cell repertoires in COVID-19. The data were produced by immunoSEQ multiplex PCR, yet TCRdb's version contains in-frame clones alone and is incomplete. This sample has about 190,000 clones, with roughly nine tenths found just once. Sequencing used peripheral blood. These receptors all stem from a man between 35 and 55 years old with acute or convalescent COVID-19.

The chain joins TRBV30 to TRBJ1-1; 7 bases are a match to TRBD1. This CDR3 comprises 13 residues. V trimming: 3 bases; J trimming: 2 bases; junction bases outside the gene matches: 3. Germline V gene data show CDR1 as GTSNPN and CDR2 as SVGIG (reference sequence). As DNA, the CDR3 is TGTGCCTGGAGGGGACAGTTCAACACTGAAGCTTTCTTT. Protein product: CAWRGQFNTEAFF.

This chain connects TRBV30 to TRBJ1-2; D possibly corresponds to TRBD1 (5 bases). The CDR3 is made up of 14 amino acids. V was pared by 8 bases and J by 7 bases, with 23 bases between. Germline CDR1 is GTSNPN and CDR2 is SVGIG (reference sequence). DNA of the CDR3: TGTGCCGATCAATTTATAGGGCAGGGCGGTGGCTACACCTTC. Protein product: CADQFIGQGGGYTF.

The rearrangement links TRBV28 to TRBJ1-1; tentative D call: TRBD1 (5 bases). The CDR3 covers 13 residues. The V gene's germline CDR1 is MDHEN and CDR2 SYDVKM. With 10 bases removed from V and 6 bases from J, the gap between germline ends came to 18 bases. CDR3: CAIQRGGRAEAFF. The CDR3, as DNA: TGTGCCATCCAACGGGGGGGGAGGGCTGAAGCTTTCTTT.

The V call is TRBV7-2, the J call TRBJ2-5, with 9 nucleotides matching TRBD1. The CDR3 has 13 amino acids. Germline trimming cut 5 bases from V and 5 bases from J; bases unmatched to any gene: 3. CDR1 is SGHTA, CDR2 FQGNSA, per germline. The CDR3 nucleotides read TGTGCCAGCAGCCCCACAGGGGGCGAGACCCAGTACTTC. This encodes CASSPTGGETQYF.

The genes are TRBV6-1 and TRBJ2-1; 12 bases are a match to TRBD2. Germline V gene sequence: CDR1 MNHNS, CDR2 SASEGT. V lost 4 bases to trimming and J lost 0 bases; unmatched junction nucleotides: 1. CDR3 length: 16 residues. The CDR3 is CASSALAGGSYNEQFF. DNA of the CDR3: TGTGCCAGCAGTGCACTAGCGGGGGGCTCCTACAATGAGCAGTTCTTC.

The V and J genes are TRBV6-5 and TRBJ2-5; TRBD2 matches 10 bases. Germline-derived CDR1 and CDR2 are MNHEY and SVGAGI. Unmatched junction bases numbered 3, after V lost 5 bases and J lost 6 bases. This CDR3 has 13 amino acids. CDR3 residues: CASSSGGEKTQYF. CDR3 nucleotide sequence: TGTGCCAGCAGTAGCGGGGGGGAAAAGACCCAGTACTTC.

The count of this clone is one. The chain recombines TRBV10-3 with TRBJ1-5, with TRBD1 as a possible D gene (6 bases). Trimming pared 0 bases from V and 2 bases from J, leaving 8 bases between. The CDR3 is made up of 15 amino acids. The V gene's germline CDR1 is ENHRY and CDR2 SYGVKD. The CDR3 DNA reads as TGTGCCATCAGTGAGTCCAGGGGTGGCAATCAGCCCCAGCATTTT. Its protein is CAISESRGGNQPQHF.

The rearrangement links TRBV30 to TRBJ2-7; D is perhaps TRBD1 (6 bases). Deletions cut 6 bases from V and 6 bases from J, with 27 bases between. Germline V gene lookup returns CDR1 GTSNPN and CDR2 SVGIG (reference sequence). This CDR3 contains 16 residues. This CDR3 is CACNPRTVSFVGEQYF. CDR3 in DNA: TGTGCCTGCAACCCCCGGACAGTCTCGTTCGTGGGCGAGCAGTACTTC.

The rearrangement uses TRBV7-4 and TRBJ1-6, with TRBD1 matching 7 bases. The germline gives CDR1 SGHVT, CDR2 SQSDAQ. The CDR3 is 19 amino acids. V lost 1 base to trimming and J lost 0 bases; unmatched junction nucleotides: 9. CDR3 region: CASSLGATGRSSYNSPLHF. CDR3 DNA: TGTGCCAGCAGCTTAGGGGCGACAGGGCGAAGCTCCTATAATTCACCCCTCCACTTT.

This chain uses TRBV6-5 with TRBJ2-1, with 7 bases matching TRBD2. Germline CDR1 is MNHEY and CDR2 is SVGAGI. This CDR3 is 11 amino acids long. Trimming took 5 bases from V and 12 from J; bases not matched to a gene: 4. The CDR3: CASSRDYTQFF. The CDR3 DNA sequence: TGTGCCAGCAGTCGGGACTACACGCAGTTCTTC.

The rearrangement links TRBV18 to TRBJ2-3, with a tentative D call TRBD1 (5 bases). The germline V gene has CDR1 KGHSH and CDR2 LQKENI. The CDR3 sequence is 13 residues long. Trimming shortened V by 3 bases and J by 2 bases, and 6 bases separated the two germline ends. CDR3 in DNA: TGTGCCAGCTCACCGGACATCACAGATACGCAGTATTTT. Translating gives CASSPDITDTQYF.

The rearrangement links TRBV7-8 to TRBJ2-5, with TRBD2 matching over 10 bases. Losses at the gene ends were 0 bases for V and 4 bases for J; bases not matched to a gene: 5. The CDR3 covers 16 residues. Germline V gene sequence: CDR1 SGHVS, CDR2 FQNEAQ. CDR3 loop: CASSLASGGAGETQYF. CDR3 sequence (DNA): TGTGCCAGCAGCTTAGCGAGCGGGGGGGCCGGAGAGACCCAGTACTTC.

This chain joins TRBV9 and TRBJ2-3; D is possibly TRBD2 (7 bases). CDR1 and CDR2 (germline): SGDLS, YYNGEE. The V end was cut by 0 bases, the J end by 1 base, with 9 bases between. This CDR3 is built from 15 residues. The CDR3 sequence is CASSVVGGGTDTQYF. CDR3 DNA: TGTGCCAGCAGCGTAGTAGGGGGGGGCACAGATACGCAGTATTTT.

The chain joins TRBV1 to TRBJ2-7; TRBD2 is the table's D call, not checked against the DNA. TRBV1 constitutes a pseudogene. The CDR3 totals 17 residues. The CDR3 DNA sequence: TGCACCAGCAGCCATAGTGTTCAAGCGAGACTACCTTACGAGCAGTACTTC. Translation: CTSSHSVQARLPYEQYF.

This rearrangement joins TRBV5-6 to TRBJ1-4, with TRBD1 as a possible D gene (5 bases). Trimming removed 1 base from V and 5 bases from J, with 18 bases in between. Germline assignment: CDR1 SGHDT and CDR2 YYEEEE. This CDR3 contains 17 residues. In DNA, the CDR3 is TGTGCCAGCAGCTTGAGTTTTCGGATTAAGGGGAATGAAAAACTGTTTTTT. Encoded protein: CASSLSFRIKGNEKLFF.

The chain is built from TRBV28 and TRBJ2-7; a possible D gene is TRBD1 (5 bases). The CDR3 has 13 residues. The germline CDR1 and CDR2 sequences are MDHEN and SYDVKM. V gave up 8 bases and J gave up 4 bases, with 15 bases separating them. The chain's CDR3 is CASHYTGKYEQYF. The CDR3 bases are TGTGCCAGCCATTACACAGGCAAATACGAGCAGTACTTC.

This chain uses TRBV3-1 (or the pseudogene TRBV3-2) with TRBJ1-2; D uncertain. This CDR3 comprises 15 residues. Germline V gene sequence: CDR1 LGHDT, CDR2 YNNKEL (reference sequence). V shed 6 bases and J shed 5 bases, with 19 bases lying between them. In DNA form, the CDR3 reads TGTGCCAGCAGGCCCGTCGGGGTACTTAGTTATGGCTACACCTTC. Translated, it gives CASRPVGVLSYGYTF.

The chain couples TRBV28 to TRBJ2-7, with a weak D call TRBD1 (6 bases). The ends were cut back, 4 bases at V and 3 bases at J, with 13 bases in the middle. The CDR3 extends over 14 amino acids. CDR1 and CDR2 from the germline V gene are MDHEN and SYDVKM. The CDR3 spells CASSSGTQYYEQYF. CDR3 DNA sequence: TGTGCCAGCAGTTCCGGGACACAGTACTACGAGCAGTACTTC.

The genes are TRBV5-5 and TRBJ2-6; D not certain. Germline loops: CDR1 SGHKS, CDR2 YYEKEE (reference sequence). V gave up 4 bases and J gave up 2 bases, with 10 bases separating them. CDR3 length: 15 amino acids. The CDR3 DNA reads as TGTGCCAGCAGCCCCGCACCGGCTGGGGCCAACGTCCTGACTTTC. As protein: CASSPAPAGANVLTF.

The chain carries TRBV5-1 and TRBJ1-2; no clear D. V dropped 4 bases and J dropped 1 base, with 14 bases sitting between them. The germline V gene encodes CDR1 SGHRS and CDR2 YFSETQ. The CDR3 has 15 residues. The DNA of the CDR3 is TGCGCCAGCAGCGGAGGGCCAACCTATAACTATGGCTACACCTTC. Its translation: CASSGGPTYNYGYTF.

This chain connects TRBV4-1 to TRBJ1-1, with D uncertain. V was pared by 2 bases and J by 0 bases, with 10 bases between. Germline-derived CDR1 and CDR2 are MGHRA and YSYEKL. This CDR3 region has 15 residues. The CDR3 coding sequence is TGCGCCAGCAGCCAACTTCAGGTCCTGAACACTGAAGCTTTCTTT. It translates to CASSQLQVLNTEAFF.

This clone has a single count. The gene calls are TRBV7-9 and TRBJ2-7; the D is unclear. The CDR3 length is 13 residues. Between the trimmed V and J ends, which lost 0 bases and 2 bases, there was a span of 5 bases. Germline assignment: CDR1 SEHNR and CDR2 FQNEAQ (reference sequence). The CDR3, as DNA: TGTGCCAGCAGCTTAGCTAGCACCTACGAGCAGTACTTC. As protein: CASSLASTYEQYF.